This T cell receptor (beta chain) is drawn from a study of OX40 agonist ivuxolimab in advanced cancers. Regarding the research as a whole: Ivuxolimab was an agonistic, fully human IgG2 monoclonal antibody directed against OX40 (CD134), a costimulatory receptor. The paper describes the monotherapy dose-escalation part (N of about 57 patients) of the phase I trial of ivuxolimab. Prior anti-PD-1, anti-PD-L1 or anti-CTLA-4 therapy was permitted, and checkpoint inhibitors had been received by 30% to 40% of dose-escalation patients. Intravenous ivuxolimab was administered to patients every 2 weeks at six dose levels: 0.01, 0.1, 0.3, 1.5, 3 and 10 mg/kg. Among the roughly 50 dose-escalation patients, about 20 had hepatocellular carcinoma, 15 or so melanoma, 9 renal cell carcinoma and 9 head and neck cancer. The point of sequencing TCRbeta in the periphery was to test whether ivuxolimab changed TCR sequence diversity and drove clonal T-cell expansion. Three dose-escalation patients achieved partial responses, one with hepatocellular carcinoma and two with cutaneous melanoma. The dose-escalation cohort was 82.7% male with a mean age of 60 years, ranging from roughly 23 to 90. On the study overall, not on this receptor specifically: In the 0.1-3.0 mg/kg groups, partial responders were among the patients with the lowest normalized peripheral clonal expansion, particularly in CD8+ T cells. Clonal expansion of both CD4+ and CD8+ blood T cells was observed from baseline to week 6 at doses 0.1 to 3.0 mg/kg. Which antigens the clonally expanded peripheral T cells were specific for was not determined. Low levels of normalized T-cell clonal expansion were also seen in some patients who did not respond. After ivuxolimab, more expanded clones were found on average in CD8+ T cells than in CD4+ T cells.

Genomic DNA was isolated from the sorted cells so that the TCRbeta CDR3 region could be sequenced. The immunoSEQ Assay was used to sequence the TCRbeta CDR3 regions. TCRdb re-hosts the immuneACCESS table, in-frame sequences only. Its copies lack some clones; in the studies checked, an unresolved V gene accounts for under half of them, and the cause for the rest is not known. This sample holds approximately 100,000 clones; 90% were observed only once. The ten largest clones represent around 1.5% of the sample. The trial excluded patients who had a history of autoimmune disease or who were on systemic immunosuppression. Peripheral blood for TCR sequencing was drawn from every dose cohort at baseline, at cycle 4 day 1 and at cycle 7 day 1. The samples were drawn from a first-in-human, open-label, multicenter phase I dose-escalation trial of ivuxolimab. Adults with locally advanced or metastatic melanoma, renal cell carcinoma, hepatocellular carcinoma or head and neck squamous cell carcinoma were enrolled in the trial. CD4+ and CD8+ T cells were sorted separately from peripheral blood before TCR sequencing.

Regarding this clone: Its antigen is still unknown. No much larger clonotype is one base removed from it; base qualities were not supplied.

The CDR3 runs 17 residues from the cysteine to the phenylalanine. Only the CDR3 part of the read is kept: 51 bases, read in frame from the first base. The germline V gene (reference sequence) supplies CDR1 MNHEY and CDR2 SMNVEV. Clipping removes 6 bases from V and 4 bases from J, with 9 as the unmatched junction base count. The rearranged chain carries TRBV27 and TRBJ2-5, with TRBD2 matching 15 junction bases. The specimen was CD4+ or CD8+ T cells sorted from blood, collected in a trial of the OX40 agonist ivuxolimab. This sequence was found in an adult with an advanced solid tumor such as melanoma, head and neck, liver or kidney cancer. CDR3 reads: CASSDYGLAGGGETQYF. The nucleotides read TGTGCCAGCAGCGACTATGGACTAGCGGGAGGGGGAGAGACCCAGTACTTC.